The rows below give T cell receptor beta chains drawn from one sample of a study of cytomegalovirus exposure and HLA in healthy donors. Data came from immunoSEQ multiplex PCR; TCRdb stores just in-frame clones and leaves some out. The sample has fewer than 200,000 clones, roughly nine tenths seen once; the top ten hold more than 3.5%. Sequencing input: PBMCs. These TCRs come from a man aged 18-30 years in good health and CMV-seropositive. Both conserved end residues are part of each CDR3. A D gene is named only where the DNA matches it firmly. For some rows the clone size is stated as once, few or many, or as a class when expanded; others skip it.

TRBV2	TRBJ2-7	-	-	CASGETPRVGYEQYF	TGTGCCAGCGGAGAGACTCCGCGAGTAGGCTACGAGCAGTACTTC
TRBV9	TRBJ2-1	-	-	CASSTSLREQFF	TGTGCCAGCAGTACCTCTCTTCGGGAGCAGTTCTTC
TRBV19	TRBJ1-3	TRBD1	-	CASEDRAGNTIYF	TGTGCCAGTGAGGACAGGGCTGGAAACACCATATATTTT
TRBV11-2	TRBJ2-3	TRBD2	-	CASSLDELAGVTSTDTQYF	TGTGCCAGCAGCTTAGATGAACTAGCGGGAGTCACTAGCACAGATACGCAGTATTTT
TRBV29-1	TRBJ1-2	-	-	CSVVQENYGYTF	TGCAGCGTCGTACAGGAGAACTATGGCTACACCTTC
TRBV19	TRBJ2-5	TRBD2	-	CASSLATSGSETQYF	TGTGCCAGTAGTCTCGCGACTAGCGGGAGTGAGACCCAGTACTTC
TRBV28	TRBJ2-7	-	-	CASSLTPDTSYEQYF	TGTGCCAGCAGTTTAACCCCTGACACCTCCTACGAGCAGTACTTC
TRBV6-5	TRBJ1-1	TRBD1	-	CASSTGAGNTEAFF	TGTGCCAGCAGCACAGGGGCCGGGAACACTGAAGCTTTCTTT
TRBV19	TRBJ2-1	TRBD1	-	CASSINRGQDEQFF	TGTGCCAGTAGTATCAACAGGGGGCAGGATGAGCAGTTCTTC
TRBV11-2	TRBJ1-4	-	-	CASSLSDANEKLFF	TGTGCCAGCAGCCTAAGCGATGCTAATGAAAAACTGTTTTTT
TRBV6-4	TRBJ2-1	-	-	CASSEGATSYNEQFF	TGTGCCAGCAGTGAGGGGGCGACCTCCTACAATGAGCAGTTCTTC
TRBV6-4	TRBJ2-7	TRBD2	few	CASSEREGSYEQYF	TGTGCCAGCAGTGAGCGGGAGGGCTCCTACGAGCAGTACTTC
TRBV19	TRBJ2-3	TRBD2	-	CASSISGRAPLNTDTQYF	TGTGCCAGTAGTATTTCTGGGAGGGCCCCACTTAACACAGATACGCAGTATTTT
TRBV6-6	TRBJ1-4	TRBD1	-	CASSYRTGGEKLFF	TGTGCCAGCAGTTACAGGACAGGGGGCGAAAAACTGTTTTTT